This entry is about one T cell receptor (beta chain). Which antigen it targets is not known. No much larger clone exists at a distance of one base, and base qualities are not known. This record belongs to a study of molecular identifiers for immune sequencing clone quantification (dated by TCRdb to the late 2010s). Describing the broader study: For a replicate experiment, RNA from roughly 21,000 or 96,000 naive CD8 T cells was divided into five aliquots, of which four were sequenced. This methods study benchmarked molecular-identifier clustering-based TCR repertoire sequencing (MIDCIRS) and TCR RNA copy counting, using CD8 T cells to do so. What the work shows at the level of the full study, not this receptor alone: A single cell's worth of spiked-in Jurkat TCR RNA was reported detectable even among about a million naive CD8 T cells. In CMV-specific effector cells, clones with more than 20 RNA copies contained over 99% of molecules, whereas in naive cells such clones contained under 1% of molecules. Highly expanded clone sizes could be underestimated if identical TCR molecules share a barcode. Modeling estimated about 3 recovered TCR RNA copies per cell, compared with roughly 10 by digital PCR, which implies around 33% capture efficiency. Spiked-in Jurkat TCR RNA (about ten copies' worth), which is not part of the donor repertoire, was contained in the naive libraries. When barcode sub-clustering was not used, chimeric consensus sequences inflated TCR diversity, with chimeras reaching as high as 47%.

Receptor amplification or capture employed PCR. TCRdb shows the sequencer as NextSeq 500. Bulk TCR libraries were prepared as previously described, using TCR primers listed in Table S5. Purification of total RNA was performed with the Qiagen AllPrep DNA/RNA kit. Reads from multiple sequencing runs of the same library were pooled before analysis. The study's own analysis went as follows. Reads were retained only if an exact TCR constant sequence was present, and the retained reads were trimmed to 150 nt and grouped according to their 12-nt molecular barcodes. Reads in each barcode group were sub-clustered using a 15% Levenshtein threshold, and a quality-weighted consensus sequence was built for each RNA molecule. Non-functional sequences were discarded, and so were lower-count sequences lying one edit away from another sequence. Barcode sub-clusters with fewer than 20% of the maximum read count were removed, based on fitting two negative binomial distributions. TCRdb's own reprocessing of the public reads used fastp at Q25 and MiXCR and kept productive beta chains. Under each unique CDR3 protein, matching rows form one entry showing the most common genes and DNA. The authors' filters were not applied to this entry. The sample table records some 680,000 distinct CDR3 sequences; about 25% of these occur just once. 0.7% to 0.95% of the sample belongs to the ten largest clones.

Looking up the germline V gene yields CDR1 SQVTM and CDR2 ANQGSEA. The CDR3 has 13 amino acids, counting the end cysteine and phenylalanine. The CDR3 DNA has 39 bases and is translated from base 1. Unmatched junction bases come to 7, with V trimmed by 5 bases and J by 5 bases. Libraries of naive CD8 T cells were built from anywhere between roughly 18,000 and 1,000,000 sorted cells, with 10%, 30% or 50% of the purified RNA used. Naive CD8 T cells, defined as CD8+CD4-CCR7+CD45RA+, were FACS-sorted into RLT Plus buffer on a BD FACSAria II. Detection sensitivity was tested by spiking Jurkat RNA equal to some 11 TCR copies' worth into samples containing about 17,000-1,000,000 naive CD8 T cells. Enrichment of CD8 T cells was performed with RosetteSep CD8+ T Cell Enrichment Cocktail and Ficoll-Paque, after which ACK red cell lysis was carried out.

The sequence was obtained from a human donor in good health. Some libraries in this study had Jurkat cell RNA spiked in. Input material: naive CD8+ T cells from blood, with Jurkat cell RNA spiked in. According to the study, the label for this sample's cell subset or site signals: FACS-sorted CD8+CD4-CCR7+CD45RA+ naive T cells. The sequence joins TRBV29-1 to TRBJ2-7; the central 9 bases match TRBD2. The CDR3 is CSVLAGETHEQYF. The DNA sequence follows: TGCAGCGTTTTAGCGGGAGAGACCCACGAGCAGTACTTC.